The clone carrying this T cell receptor beta chain has just a few counts. The data are from a study of blood T cell repertoires in COVID-19. Study as a whole: Some COVID-19 samples were acute and others convalescent; all came from the United States, Italy and Spain.

Trimming removed 3 bases at V and 5 bases at J, with 10 bases between. Germline V gene sequence: CDR1 MDHEN, CDR2 SYDVKM. The CDR3 is made up of 14 amino acids. Measured with immunoSEQ multiplex PCR; TCRdb has only the in-frame clones, and not every one. The sample includes about 190,000 clones, approximately 73% of them seen just once. Which cohort a participant joined came from the clinical history participants gave. Material: PBMCs or T cells enriched from blood (not recorded which). This chain connects TRBV28 to TRBJ1-4; D is unclear. This TCR came from a woman aged 50 to 60 with acute COVID-19. The CDR3 reads CASSFGFQNEKLFF. CDR3 sequence (DNA): TGTGCCAGCAGTTTCGGGTTTCAGAATGAAAAACTGTTTTTT. Full variable domain (remainder filled in from reference TRBV28 and TRBJ1-4): DVKVTQSSRYLVKRTGEKVFLECVQDMDHENMFWYRQDPGLGLRLIYFSYDVKMKEKGDIPEGYSVSREKKERFSLILESASTNQTSMYLCASSFGFQNEKLFFGSGTQLSVL.